This T cell receptor (beta chain) appears in the sequencing data of a study of control samples from healthy donors and cancer patients. Here immunoSEQ multiplex PCR was the method, and the copy in TCRdb shows in-frame clones only, minus some. Here the sample spans over 100,000 clones, around 89% being singletons. This CDR3 spans 15 amino acids. The J segment lost 7 bases and the V segment lost 0 bases, leaving 4 bases of the junction unmatched. Germline CDR1 is GTSNPN and CDR2 is SVGIG (reference sequence). J is TRBJ1-6 and V is TRBV30; 9 bases are shared with TRBD1. The sample was blood. This TCR was sampled from a woman aged 50 to 60 in good health. CDR3 residues: CAWSVRTGVNSPLHF. The CDR3, as DNA: TGTGCCTGGAGTGTACGGACAGGGGTGAATTCACCCCTCCACTTT.